The clone carrying this T cell receptor beta chain has only a few counts. CDR3 size: 16 residues. V was trimmed by 3 bases and J by 4 bases, leaving 19 bases between them. Germline V gene data show CDR1 as SGHNT and CDR2 as YYREEE (reference sequence). The data were taken from a study of blood T cell repertoires in COVID-19. Data came from immunoSEQ multiplex PCR; TCRdb stores just in-frame clones and leaves some out. The sample carries over 85,000 clones, around three quarters recorded once. This rearrangement joins TRBV5-4 to TRBJ2-5; maybe TRBD1 (5 bases). The origin of this receptor is an older woman with acute or convalescent COVID-19. Sequencing was performed on peripheral blood. CDR3 nucleotide sequence: TGTGCCAGCAGCTCGCCCTCGGGCAGGGTGGGAGAGACCCAGTACTTC. It is translated as CASSSPSGRVGETQYF.